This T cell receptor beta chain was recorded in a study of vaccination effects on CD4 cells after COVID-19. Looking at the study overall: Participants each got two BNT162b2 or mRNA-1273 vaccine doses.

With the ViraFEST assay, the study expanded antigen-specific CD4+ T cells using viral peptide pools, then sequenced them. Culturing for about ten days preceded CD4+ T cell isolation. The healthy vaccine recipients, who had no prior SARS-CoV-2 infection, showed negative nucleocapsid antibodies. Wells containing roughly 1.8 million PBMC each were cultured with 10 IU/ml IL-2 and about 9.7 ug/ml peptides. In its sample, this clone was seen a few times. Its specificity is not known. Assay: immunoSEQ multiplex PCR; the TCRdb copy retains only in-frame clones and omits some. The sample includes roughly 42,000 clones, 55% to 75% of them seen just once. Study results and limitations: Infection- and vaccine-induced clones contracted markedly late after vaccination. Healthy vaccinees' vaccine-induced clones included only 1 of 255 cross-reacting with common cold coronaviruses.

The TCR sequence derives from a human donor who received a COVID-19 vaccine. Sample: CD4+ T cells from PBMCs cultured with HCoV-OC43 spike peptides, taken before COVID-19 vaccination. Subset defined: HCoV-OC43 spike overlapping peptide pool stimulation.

The CDR3 reads CASSWTGMSNEQFF. The DNA of the CDR3 is TGTGCCAGCAGCTGGACAGGGATGTCCAATGAGCAGTTCTTC. The V gene is TRBV5-6, the J gene TRBJ2-1; 8 positions match TRBD1. V trimming: 3 bases; J trimming: 6 bases; junction bases outside the gene matches: 5. The CDR3 is made up of 14 amino acids. Germline V lookup: CDR1 SGHDT, CDR2 YYEEEE.